The source of this T cell receptor (beta chain) is a study of cytomegalovirus exposure and HLA in healthy donors. Across the whole study: Findings of an earlier analysis included some 120 million unique TCR beta sequences from roughly 190 million T cells.

Germline V gene data show CDR1 as DFQATT and CDR2 as SNEGSKA (reference sequence). This CDR3 has 11 amino acids. The V end was cut by 5 bases, the J end by 5 bases, with 9 bases between. The PCR employed 60 Vbeta primers together with 13 Jbeta primers. Repertoires were generated with immunoSEQ multiplex PCR, while TCRdb's copy carries only in-frame clones and drops some. The table includes 100,000 to 150,000 clones, 60% to 80% detected once. V usage is TRBV20-1 and J usage is TRBJ2-5; the D is unclear. This clonotype originated in a female donor in good health and CMV-seronegative. The source material was PBMCs. In DNA form, the CDR3 reads TGCAGTGCTCTTAGTTACGAGACCCAGTACTTC. Its protein is CSALSYETQYF.